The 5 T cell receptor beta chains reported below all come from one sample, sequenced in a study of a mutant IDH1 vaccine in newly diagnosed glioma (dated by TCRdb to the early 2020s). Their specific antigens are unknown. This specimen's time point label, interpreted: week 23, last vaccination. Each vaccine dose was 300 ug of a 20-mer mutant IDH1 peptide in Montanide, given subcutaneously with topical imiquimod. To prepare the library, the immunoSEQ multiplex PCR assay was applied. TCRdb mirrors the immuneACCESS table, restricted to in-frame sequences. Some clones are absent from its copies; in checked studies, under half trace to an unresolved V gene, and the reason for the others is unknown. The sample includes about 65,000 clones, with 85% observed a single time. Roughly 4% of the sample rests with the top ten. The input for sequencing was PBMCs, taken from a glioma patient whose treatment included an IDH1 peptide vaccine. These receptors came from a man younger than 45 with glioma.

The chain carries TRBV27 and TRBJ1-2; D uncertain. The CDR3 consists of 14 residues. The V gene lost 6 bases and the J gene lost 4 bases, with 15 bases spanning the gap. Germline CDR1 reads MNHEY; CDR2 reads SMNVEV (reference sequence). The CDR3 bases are TGTGCCAGCAGATTTATCAATTGGGGCTATGGCTACACCTTC. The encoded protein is CASRFINWGYGYTF.

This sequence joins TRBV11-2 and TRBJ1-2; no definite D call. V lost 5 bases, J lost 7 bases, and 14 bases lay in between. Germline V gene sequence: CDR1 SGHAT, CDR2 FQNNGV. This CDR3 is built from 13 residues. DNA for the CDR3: TGTGCCAGCAGCCAGACTGGAGATGGTGGCTACACCTTC. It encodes CASSQTGDGGYTF.

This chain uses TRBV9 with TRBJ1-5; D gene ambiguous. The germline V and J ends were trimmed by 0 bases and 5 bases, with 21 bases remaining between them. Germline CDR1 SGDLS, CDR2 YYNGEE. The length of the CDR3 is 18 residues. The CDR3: CASSVASREKSSDQPQHF. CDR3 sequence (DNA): TGTGCCAGCAGCGTAGCGAGTCGGGAGAAGAGTTCCGATCAGCCCCAGCATTTT.

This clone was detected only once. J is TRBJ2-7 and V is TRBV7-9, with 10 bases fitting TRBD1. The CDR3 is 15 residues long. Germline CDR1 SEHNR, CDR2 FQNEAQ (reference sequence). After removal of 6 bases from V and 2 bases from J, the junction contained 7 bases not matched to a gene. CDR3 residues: CASRLGTGDAYEQYF. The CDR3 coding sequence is TGTGCCAGCAGACTCGGGACAGGGGACGCCTACGAGCAGTACTTC.

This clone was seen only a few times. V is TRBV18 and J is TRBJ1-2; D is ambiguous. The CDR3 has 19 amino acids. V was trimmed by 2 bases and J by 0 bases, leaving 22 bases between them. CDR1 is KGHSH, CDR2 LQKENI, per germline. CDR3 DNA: TGTGCCAGCTCACCAGTCTCTCGAAGCGGTGGCGGCTCTAACTATGGCTACACCTTC. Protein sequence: CASSPVSRSGGGSNYGYTF.